This T cell receptor (beta chain) was identified during a study of blood T cell repertoires in COVID-19. In the study overall: Acute and convalescent COVID-19 specimens originated in the United States, Italy and Spain. PBMCs, B-cell-depleted T cells, or T cells provided the cDNA or gDNA that made up the material.

Trimming removed 0 bases from V and 7 bases from J, with 7 bases in between. Germline V gives CDR1 ENHRY, CDR2 SYGVKD. This CDR3 is 12 amino acids long. As processed by the authors: Estimates of nucleated cell counts were drawn from the amplification of reference gene primers. TCRdb keeps only in-frame clones here, not all; method: immunoSEQ multiplex PCR. From that table come the V and J calls and clone size; the DNA was used to work out D and trimming. The table includes about 130,000 clones, approximately 88% detected once. Specimen: peripheral blood. The receptor comes from a man aged 50-59 years with acute or convalescent COVID-19. The rearrangement joins TRBV10-3 to TRBJ2-7; unclear D gene. For the CDR3, the DNA is TGTGCCATCAGTGAGTCAGAGGCGGAGCAGTACTTC. It translates to CAISESEAEQYF.